The clone carrying this TCR beta chain was recorded many times. The V end was cut by 1 base, the J end by 0 bases, with 11 bases between. The CDR3 consists of 17 residues. Germline CDR1 SGHDT, CDR2 YYEEEE. TCRdb re-called the RT-PCR reads through MiXCR, storing one row per CDR3 protein. The table records approximately 720,000 distinct CDR3 sequences, 14% of them present only once. The clonotype was recovered from a female donor in good health, serving as a healthy control. The sample taken for sequencing was memory CD4+ T cells from blood. V usage is TRBV5-6 and J usage is TRBJ2-6; no firm D call. The CDR3 region is CASSLPLLGSGANVLTF. DNA for the CDR3: TGTGCCAGCAGCTTGCCCTTACTCGGCTCTGGGGCCAACGTCCTGACTTTC.